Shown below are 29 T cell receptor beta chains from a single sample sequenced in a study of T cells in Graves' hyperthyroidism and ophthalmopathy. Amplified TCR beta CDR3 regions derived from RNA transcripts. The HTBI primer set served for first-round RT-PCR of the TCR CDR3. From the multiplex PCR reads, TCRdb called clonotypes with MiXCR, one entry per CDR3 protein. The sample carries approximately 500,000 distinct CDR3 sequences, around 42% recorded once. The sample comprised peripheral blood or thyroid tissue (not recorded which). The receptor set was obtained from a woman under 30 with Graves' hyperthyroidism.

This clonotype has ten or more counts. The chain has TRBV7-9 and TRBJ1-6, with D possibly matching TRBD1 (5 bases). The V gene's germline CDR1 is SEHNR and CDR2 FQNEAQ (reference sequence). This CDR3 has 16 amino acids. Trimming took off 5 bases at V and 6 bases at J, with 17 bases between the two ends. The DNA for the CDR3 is TGTGCCAGCAGCCCCGTCAGAACAGGCGGTAATTCACCCCTCCACTTT. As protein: CASSPVRTGGNSPLHF.

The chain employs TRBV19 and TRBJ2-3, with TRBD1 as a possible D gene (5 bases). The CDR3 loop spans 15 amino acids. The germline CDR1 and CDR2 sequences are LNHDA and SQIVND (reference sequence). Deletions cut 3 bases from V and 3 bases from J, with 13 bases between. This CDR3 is CASSMRSQGTDTQYF. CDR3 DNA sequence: TGTGCCAGTAGTATGAGGTCTCAGGGTACAGATACGCAGTATTTT. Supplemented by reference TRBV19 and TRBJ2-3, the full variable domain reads DGGITQSPKYLFRKEGQNVTLSCEQNLNHDAMYWYRQDPGQGLRLIYYSQIVNDFQKGDIAEGYSVSREKKESFPLTVTSAQKNPTAFYLCASSMRSQGTDTQYFGPGTRLTVL.

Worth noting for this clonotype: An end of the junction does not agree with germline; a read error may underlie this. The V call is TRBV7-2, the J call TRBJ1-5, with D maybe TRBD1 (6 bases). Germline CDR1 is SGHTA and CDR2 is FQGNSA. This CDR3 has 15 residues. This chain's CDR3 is CAGSLASTGGQPQHF. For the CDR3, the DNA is TGTGCCGGCAGCTTAGCCTCGACAGGAGGTCAGCCCCAGCATTTT. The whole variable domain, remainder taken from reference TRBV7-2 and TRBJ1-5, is GAGVSQSPSNKVTEKGKDVELRCDPISGHTALYWYRQSLGQGLEFLIYFQGNSAPDKSGLPSDRFSAERTGGSVSTLTIQRTQQEDSAVYLCAGSLASTGGQPQHFGDGTRLSIL.

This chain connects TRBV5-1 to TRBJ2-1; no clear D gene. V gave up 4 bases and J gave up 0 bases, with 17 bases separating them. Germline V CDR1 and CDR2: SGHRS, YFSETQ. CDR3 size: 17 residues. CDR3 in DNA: TGCGCCAGCAGCGTGACGACAAGAGCGAGCTCCTACAATGAGCAGTTCTTC. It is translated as CASSVTTRASSYNEQFF.

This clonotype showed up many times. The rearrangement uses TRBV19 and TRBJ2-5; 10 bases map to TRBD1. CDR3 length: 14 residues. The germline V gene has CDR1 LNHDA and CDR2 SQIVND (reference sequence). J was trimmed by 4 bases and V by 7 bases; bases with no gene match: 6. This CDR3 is CASNPTGGLETQYF. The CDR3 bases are TGTGCCAGTAACCCGACAGGGGGCTTAGAGACCCAGTACTTC.

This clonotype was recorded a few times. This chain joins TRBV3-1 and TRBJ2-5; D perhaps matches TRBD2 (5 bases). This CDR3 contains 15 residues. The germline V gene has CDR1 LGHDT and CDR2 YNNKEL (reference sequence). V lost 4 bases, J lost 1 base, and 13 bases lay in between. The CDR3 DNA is TGTGCCAGCAGCCCCTGGGGAGCGGCCCAAGAGACCCAGTACTTC. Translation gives CASSPWGAAQETQYF.

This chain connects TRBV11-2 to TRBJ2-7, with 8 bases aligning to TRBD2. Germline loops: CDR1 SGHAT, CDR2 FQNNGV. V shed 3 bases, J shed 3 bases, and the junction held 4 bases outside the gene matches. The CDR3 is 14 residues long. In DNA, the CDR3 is TGTGCCAGCAGCTTCAGGGCGGGGGGCTACGAGCAGTACTTC. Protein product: CASSFRAGGYEQYF.

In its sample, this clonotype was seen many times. CDR3 sequence (DNA): TGTGCCAGCGGGAGTGGCGGGAACTATGGCTACACCTTC. Encoded protein: CASGSGGNYGYTF. The chain carries TRBV27 and TRBJ1-2; D uncertain. The germline V gene has CDR1 MNHEY and CDR2 SMNVEV (reference sequence). The CDR3 contains 13 residues. Trimming shortened V by 8 bases and J by 2 bases, and 12 bases separated the two germline ends.

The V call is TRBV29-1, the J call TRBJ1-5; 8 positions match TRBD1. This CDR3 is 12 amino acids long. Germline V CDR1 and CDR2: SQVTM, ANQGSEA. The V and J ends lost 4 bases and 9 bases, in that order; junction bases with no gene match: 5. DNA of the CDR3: TGCAGCGTTGCAGGGGGCATTCCGCCCCAGCATTTT. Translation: CSVAGGIPPQHF.

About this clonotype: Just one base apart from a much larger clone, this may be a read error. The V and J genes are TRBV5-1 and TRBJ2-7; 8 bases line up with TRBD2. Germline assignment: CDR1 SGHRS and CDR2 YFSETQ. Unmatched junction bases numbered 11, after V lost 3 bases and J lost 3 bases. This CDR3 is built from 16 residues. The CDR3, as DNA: TGCGCCAGCAGCTCCATCCGGGGACTAGGGATCTACGAGCAGTACTTC. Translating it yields CASSSIRGLGIYEQYF.

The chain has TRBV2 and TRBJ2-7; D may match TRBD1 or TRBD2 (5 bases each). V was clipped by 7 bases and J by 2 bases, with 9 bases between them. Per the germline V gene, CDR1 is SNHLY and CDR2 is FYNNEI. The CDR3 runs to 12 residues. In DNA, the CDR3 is TGTGCCAGCATGGGGGTTCCCTACGAGCAGTACTTC. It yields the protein CASMGVPYEQYF.

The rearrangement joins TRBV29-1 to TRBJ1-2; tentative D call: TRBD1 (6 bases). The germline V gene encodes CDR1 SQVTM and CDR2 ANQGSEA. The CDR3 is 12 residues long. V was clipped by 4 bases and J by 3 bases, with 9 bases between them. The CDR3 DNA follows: TGCAGCGTTGTGGGGGCGCACTATGGCTACACCTTC. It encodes CSVVGAHYGYTF.

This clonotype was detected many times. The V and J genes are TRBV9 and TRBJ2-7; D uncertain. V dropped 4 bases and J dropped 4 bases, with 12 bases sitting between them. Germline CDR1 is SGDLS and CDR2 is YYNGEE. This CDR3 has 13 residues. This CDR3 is CASSPPLRYEQYF. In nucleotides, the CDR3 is TGTGCCAGCAGCCCCCCCCTTAGGTACGAGCAGTACTTC.

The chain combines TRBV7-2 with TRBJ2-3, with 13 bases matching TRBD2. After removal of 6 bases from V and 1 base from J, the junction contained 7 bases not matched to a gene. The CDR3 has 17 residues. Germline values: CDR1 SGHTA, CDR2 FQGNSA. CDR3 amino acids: CASSRTSGSHGTDTQYF. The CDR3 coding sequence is TGTGCCAGCAGTCGGACTAGCGGGAGTCACGGCACAGATACGCAGTATTTT.

The CDR3 bases are TGTGCCAGCAGTGAATATGGGGACGGTGCGACCCAGTACTTC. Translation gives CASSEYGDGATQYF. This chain joins TRBV25-1 and TRBJ2-5; D possibly matches TRBD1 or TRBD2 (5 bases each). Germline V gene lookup returns CDR1 MGHDK and CDR2 SYGVNS. Trimming took 0 bases from V and 7 from J, leaving 12 bases between them. This CDR3 is 14 amino acids long.

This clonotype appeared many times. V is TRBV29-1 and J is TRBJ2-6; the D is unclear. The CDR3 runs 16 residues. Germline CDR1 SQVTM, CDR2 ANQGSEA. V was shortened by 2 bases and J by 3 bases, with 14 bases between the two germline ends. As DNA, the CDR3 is TGCAGCGTTGAAAAGTCGGTGTTATTTGGGGCCAACGTCCTGACTTTC. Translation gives CSVEKSVLFGANVLTF.

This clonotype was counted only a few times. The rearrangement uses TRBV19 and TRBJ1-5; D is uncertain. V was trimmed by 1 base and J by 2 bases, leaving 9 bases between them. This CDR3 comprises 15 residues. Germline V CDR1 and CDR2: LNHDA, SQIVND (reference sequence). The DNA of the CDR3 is TGTGCCAGTAGTATAGGGACGGTGGGCAATCAGCCCCAGCATTTT. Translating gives CASSIGTVGNQPQHF.

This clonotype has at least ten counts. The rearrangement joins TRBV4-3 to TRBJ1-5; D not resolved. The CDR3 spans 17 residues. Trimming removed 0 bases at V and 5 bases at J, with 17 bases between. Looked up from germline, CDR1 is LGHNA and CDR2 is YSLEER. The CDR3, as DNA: TGCGCCAGCAGCCAAGACAACTATTACGCGGCGGATCAGCCCCAGCATTTT. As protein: CASSQDNYYAADQPQHF.

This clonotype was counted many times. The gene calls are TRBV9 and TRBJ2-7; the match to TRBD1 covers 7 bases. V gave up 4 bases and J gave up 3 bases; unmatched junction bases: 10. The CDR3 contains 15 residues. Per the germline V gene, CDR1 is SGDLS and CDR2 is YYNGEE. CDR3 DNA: TGTGCCAGCAGCACCTCTACAGGGGCGGGCTACGAGCAGTACTTC. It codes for CASSTSTGAGYEQYF.

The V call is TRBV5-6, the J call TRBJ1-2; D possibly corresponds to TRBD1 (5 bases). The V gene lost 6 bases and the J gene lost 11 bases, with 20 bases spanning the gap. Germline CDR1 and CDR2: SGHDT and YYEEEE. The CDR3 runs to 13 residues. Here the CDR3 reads CASKNEGLAGYTF. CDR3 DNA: TGTGCCAGCAAGAACGAGGGACTAGCGGGATACACCTTC.

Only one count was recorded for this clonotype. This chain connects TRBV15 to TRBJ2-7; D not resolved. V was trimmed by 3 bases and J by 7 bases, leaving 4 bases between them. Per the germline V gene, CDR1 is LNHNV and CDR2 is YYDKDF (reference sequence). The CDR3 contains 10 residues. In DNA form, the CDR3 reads TGTGCCACCAGCAGGAGGGAGCAGTACTTC. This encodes CATSRREQYF.

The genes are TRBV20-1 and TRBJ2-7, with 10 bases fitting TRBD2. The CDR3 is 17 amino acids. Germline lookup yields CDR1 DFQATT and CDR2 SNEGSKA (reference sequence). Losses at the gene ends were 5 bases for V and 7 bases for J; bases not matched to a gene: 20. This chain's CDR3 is CSALPGLAERVMDEQYF. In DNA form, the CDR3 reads TGCAGTGCTTTGCCAGGACTAGCGGAGAGAGTTATGGATGAGCAGTACTTC.

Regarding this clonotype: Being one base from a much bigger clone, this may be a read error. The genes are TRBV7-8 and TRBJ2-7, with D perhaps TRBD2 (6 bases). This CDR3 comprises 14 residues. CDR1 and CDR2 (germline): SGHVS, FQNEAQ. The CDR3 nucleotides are TGTGCCAACAGCCGCCTGACTAGGGCGGAGGAGCAGTACTTC. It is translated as CANSRLTRAEEQYF.

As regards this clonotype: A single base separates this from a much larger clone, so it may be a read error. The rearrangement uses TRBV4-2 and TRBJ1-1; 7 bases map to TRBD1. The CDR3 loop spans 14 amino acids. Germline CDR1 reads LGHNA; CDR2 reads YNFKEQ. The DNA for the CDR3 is TGTGCCGGCAGCCATCTCACAGGGGCCACTGAAGCTTTCTTT. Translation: CAGSHLTGATEAFF.

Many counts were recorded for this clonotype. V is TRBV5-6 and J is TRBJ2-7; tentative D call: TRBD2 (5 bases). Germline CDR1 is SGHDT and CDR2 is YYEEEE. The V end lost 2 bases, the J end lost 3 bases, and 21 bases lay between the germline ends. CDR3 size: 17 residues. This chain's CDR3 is CASSFGLAPRKRYEQYF. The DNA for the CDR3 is TGTGCCAGCAGCTTCGGGCTAGCCCCTCGAAAACGCTACGAGCAGTACTTC.

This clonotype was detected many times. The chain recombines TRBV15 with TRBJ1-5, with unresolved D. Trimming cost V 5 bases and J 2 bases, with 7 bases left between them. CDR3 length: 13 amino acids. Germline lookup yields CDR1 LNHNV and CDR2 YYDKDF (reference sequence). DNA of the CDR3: TGTGCCACCAGCTTCAGTCGCAATCAGCCCCAGCATTTT. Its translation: CATSFSRNQPQHF.

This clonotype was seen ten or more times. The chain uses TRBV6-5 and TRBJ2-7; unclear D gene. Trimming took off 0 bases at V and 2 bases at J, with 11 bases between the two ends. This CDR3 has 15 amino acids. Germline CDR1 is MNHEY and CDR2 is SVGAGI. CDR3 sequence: CASSYSVHKTYEQYF. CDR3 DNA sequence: TGTGCCAGCAGTTACTCAGTCCACAAAACCTACGAGCAGTACTTC.

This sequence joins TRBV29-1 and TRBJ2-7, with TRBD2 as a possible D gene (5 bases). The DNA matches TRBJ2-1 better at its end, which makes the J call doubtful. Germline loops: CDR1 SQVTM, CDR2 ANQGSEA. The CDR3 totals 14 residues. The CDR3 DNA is TGCAGCGTTCTTGGACGGGAAAGACTCAATGAGCAGTTCTTC. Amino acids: CSVLGRERLNEQFF.

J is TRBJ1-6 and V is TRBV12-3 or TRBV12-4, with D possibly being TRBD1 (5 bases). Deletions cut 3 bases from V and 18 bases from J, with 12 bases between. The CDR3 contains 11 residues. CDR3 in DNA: TGTGCCAGCAGTTTTAGGGGATCCCCCCACTTT. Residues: CASSFRGSPHF.